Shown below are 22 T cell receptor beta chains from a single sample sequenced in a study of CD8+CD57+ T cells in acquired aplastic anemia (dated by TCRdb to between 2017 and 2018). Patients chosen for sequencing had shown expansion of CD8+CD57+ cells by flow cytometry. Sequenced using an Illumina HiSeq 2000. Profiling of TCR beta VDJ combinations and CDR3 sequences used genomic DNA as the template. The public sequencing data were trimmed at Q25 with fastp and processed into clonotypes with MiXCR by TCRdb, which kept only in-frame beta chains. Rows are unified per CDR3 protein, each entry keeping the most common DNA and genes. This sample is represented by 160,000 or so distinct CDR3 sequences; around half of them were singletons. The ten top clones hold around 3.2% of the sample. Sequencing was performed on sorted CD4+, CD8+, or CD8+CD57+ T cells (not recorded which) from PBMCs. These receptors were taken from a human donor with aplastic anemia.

The CDR3 nucleotides are TGCAGCCAGACTAGCGGGGTTTACGAGCAGTACTTC. It codes for CSQTSGVYEQYF. The rearrangement joins TRBV29-1 to TRBJ2-7, with 11 bases lining up with TRBD2. The V and J ends lost 8 bases and 4 bases, in that order; junction bases with no gene match: 4. Germline V gene data show CDR1 as SQVTM and CDR2 as ANQGSEA. CDR3 size: 12 residues.

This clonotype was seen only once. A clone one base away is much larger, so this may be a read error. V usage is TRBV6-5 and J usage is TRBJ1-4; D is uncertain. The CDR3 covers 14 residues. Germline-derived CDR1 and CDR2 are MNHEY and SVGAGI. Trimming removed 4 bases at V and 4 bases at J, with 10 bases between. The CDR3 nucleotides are TGTGCCAGCAGTTGCAAGGTCCATAATGAAAAACTGTTTTTT. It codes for CASSCKVHNEKLFF.

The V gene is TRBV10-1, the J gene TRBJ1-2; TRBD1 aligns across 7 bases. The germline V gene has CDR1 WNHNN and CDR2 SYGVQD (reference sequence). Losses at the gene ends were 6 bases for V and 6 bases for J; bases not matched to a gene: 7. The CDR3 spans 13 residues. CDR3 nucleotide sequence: TGCGCCAGCAGAAAGGGACAGCGGGATGGCTACACCTTC. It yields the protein CASRKGQRDGYTF.

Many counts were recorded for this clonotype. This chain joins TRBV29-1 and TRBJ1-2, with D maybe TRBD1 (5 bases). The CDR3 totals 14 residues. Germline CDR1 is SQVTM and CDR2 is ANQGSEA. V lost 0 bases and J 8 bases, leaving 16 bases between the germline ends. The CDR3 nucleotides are TGCAGCGTTGAAGAGGTTGGACGGGACGGGGGCTACACCTTC. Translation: CSVEEVGRDGGYTF.

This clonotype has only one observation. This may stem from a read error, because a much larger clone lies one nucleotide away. CDR3 residues: CASSSSTGGGYAF. CDR3 nucleotide sequence: TGTGCCAGCAGCTCCTCGACGGGAGGGGGCTACGCCTTC. The chain combines TRBV11-1 with TRBJ1-2; 7 bases map to TRBD1. Looked up from germline, CDR1 is SGHAT and CDR2 is FQDESV (reference sequence). CDR3 length equals 13 residues.

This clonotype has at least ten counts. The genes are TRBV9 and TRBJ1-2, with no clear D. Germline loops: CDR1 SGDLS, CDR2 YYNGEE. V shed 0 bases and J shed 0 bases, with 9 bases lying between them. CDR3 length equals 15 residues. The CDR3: CASSVEPGTNYGYTF. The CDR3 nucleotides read TGTGCCAGCAGCGTAGAACCAGGTACTAACTATGGCTACACCTTC.

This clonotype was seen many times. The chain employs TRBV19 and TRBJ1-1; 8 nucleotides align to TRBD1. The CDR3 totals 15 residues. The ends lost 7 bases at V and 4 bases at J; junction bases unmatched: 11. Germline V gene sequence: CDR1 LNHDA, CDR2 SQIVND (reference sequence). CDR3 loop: CASTTGGRRTTEAFF. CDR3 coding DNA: TGTGCCAGTACCACAGGGGGTAGACGGACCACTGAAGCTTTCTTT.

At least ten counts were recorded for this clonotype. The CDR3 DNA follows: TGTGCCAGCAGCTTATGGCAGGGCAACACCGGGGAGCTGTTTTTT. It encodes CASSLWQGNTGELFF. J is TRBJ2-2 and V is TRBV7-9, with D possibly TRBD1 on 5 matching bases. V lost 2 bases to trimming and J lost 2 bases, with 9 bases between them. The CDR3 runs 15 residues. The germline CDR1 and CDR2 sequences are SEHNR and FQNEAQ (reference sequence). The complete variable domain, with remaining parts taken from reference TRBV7-9 and TRBJ2-2, reads DTGVSQNPRHKITKRGQNVTFRCDPISEHNRLYWYRQTLGQGPEFLTYFQNEAQLEKSRLLSDRFSAERPKGSFSTLEIQRTEQGDSAMYLCASSLWQGNTGELFFGEGSRLTVL.

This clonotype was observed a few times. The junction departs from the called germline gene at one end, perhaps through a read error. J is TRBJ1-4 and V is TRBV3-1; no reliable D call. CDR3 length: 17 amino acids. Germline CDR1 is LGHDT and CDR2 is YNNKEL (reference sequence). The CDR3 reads CASSQRPGRKPNEKLFF. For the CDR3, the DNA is TGTGCTAGCAGCCAACGCCCGGGCCGGAAACCTAATGAAAAACTGTTTTTT.

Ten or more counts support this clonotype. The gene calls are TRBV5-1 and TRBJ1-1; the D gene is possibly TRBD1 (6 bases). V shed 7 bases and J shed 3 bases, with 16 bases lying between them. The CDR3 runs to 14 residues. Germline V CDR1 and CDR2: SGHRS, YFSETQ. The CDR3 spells CASPEGEPDTEAFF. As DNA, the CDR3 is TGCGCCAGCCCCGAGGGGGAGCCGGACACTGAAGCTTTCTTT.

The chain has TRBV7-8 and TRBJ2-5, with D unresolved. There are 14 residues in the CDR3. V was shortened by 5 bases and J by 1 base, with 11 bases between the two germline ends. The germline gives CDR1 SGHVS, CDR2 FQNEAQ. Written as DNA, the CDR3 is TGTGCCAGCAGCCCCTTGAGCCCCCAAGAGACCCAGTACTTC. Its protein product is CASSPLSPQETQYF.

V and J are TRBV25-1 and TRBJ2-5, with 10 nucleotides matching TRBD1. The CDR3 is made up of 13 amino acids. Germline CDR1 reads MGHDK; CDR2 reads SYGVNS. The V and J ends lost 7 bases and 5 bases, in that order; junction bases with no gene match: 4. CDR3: CASTDRGQETQYF. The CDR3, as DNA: TGTGCCAGCACCGACAGGGGGCAGGAGACCCAGTACTTC.

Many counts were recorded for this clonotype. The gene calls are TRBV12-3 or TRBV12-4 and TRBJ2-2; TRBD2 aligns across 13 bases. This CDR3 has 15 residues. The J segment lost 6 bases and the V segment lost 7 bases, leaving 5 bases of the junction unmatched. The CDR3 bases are TGTGCCAGCACCCCCACTAGCGGGAGGGCCGGGGAGCTGTTTTTT. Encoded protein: CASTPTSGRAGELFF.

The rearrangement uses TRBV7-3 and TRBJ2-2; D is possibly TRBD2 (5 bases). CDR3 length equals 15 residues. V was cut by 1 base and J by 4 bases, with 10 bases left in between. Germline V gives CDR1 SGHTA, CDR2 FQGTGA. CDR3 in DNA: TGTGCCAGCAGCTTAAGCGGGCTAGCCACCGGGGAGCTGTTTTTT. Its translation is CASSLSGLATGELFF.

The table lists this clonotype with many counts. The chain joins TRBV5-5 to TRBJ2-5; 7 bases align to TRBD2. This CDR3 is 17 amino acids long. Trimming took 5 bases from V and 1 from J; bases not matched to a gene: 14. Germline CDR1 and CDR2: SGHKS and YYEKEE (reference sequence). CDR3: CASSSGKGLAAQETQYF. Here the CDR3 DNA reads TGTGCCAGCAGTTCCGGAAAGGGGCTAGCGGCCCAAGAGACCCAGTACTTC.

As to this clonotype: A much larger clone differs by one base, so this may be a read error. This CDR3 is CASSSTASGAYEQYF. CDR3 nucleotides: TGTGCCAGCAGCTCGACTGCTAGCGGAGCCTACGAGCAGTACTTC. The chain joins TRBV5-6 to TRBJ2-7; 7 nucleotides match TRBD2. CDR3 length equals 15 residues. In germline, CDR1 is SGHDT, CDR2 YYEEEE. V was pared by 3 bases and J by 2 bases, with 8 bases of the junction left unmatched.

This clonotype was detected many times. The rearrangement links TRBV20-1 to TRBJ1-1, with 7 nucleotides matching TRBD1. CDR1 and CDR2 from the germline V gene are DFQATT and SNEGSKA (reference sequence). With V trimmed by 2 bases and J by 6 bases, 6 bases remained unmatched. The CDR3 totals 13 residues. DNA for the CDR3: TGCAGTGCTAGATATACAGGGGAAGCTGAAGCTTTCTTT. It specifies CSARYTGEAEAFF.

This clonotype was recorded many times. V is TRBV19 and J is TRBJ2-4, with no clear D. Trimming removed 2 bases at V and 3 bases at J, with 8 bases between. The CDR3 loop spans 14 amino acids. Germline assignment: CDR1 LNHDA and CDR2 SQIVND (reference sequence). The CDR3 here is CASSISIGKNIQYF. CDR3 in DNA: TGTGCCAGTAGTATATCCATAGGCAAAAACATTCAGTACTTC.

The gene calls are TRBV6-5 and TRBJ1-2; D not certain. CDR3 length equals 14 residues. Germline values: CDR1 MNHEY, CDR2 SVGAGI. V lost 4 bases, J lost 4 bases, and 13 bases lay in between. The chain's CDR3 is CASSSYPTSYGYTF. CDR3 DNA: TGTGCCAGCAGTTCCTACCCCACCTCCTATGGCTACACCTTC.

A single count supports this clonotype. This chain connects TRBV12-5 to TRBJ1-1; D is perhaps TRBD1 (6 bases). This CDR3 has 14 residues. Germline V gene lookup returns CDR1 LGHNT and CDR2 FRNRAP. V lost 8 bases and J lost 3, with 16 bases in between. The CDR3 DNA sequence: TGTGCTAGTAGCTTAGGGGGGAAGGACACTGAAGCTTTCTTT. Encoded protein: CASSLGGKDTEAFF.

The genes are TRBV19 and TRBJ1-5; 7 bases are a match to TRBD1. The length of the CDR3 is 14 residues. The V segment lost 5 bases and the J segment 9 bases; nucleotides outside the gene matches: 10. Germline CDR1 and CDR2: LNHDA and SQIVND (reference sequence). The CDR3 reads CASSVGQSKGPQHF. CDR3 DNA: TGTGCCAGTAGTGTGGGACAGTCGAAAGGGCCCCAGCATTTT.

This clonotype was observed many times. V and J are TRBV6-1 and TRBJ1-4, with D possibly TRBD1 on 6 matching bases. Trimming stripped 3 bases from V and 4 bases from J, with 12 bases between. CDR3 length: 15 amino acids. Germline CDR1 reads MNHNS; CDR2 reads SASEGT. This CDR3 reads CASSEQTGRNEKLFF. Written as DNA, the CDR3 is TGTGCCAGCAGTGAGCAGACAGGTCGTAATGAAAAACTGTTTTTT.